The sequence of this TCR beta chain was determined in a study of cytomegalovirus exposure and HLA in healthy donors. Study overall: Earlier results showed approximately 120 million unique TCR beta sequences derived from some 180 million T cells.

The PCR contained 60 Vbeta and 13 Jbeta primers. Assay used: immunoSEQ multiplex PCR; TCRdb lists only in-frame clones, some missing. Among around 180,000 clones, about 80% were seen once, and the ten largest hold around 2%. Trimming shortened V by 0 bases and J by 0 bases, and 10 bases separated the two germline ends. The CDR3 runs to 17 residues. Germline V gives CDR1 SGHNT, CDR2 YYREEE (reference sequence). This clone was counted only a few times. The antigen remains unidentified. Broader study findings: Exclusion applied to some V segments, including TRBV6-2 and TRBV6-3, as they were indistinguishable. At a 0.05 false discovery rate, a later analysis found around 17,000 TCR beta sequences to be associated with HLA alleles. Other equally common chains were less clonally expanded than HLA-associated TCR beta chains, a later analysis showed.

The receptor's source is a woman aged 18 to 35 in good health and CMV-seropositive. The sequencing sample was made of PBMCs. The chain recombines TRBV5-4 with TRBJ1-6; no definite D call. DNA of the CDR3: TGTGCCAGCAGCTTGGAGGCAGGAACCTCCTATAATTCACCCCTCCACTTT. It specifies CASSLEAGTSYNSPLHF. The whole variable domain, filled in from reference TRBV5-4 and TRBJ1-6, reads ETGVTQSPTHLIKTRGQQVTLRCSSQSGHNTVSWYQQALGQGPQFIFQYYREEENGRGNFPPRFSGLQFPNYSSELNVNALELDDSALYLCASSLEAGTSYNSPLHFGNGTRLTVT.